Following are 14 T cell receptor beta chains from one sample sequenced in a study of T-cell reconstitution after alpha-beta-depleted transplantation in children. The TCRbeta library incorporated unique molecular identifiers. TCRdb ran MiXCR on the PCR reads and lists one entry per CDR3 protein. The table includes around 960,000 distinct CDR3 sequences, roughly 29% detected once. The specimen was PBMCs, mostly from graft donor cells, collected 360 days after TCRalphabeta/CD19-depleted stem cell transplant. These receptors came from a boy in the first two years of life who had a stem cell transplant for SCID, so the T cells may come from the graft donor.

V is TRBV5-1 and J is TRBJ2-6; the match to TRBD1 covers 7 bases. This CDR3 comprises 18 residues. Germline CDR1 and CDR2: SGHRS and YFSETQ. V shed 0 bases and J 1 base; nucleotides not matched to a gene: 7. CDR3 in DNA: TGCGCCAGCAGCTTGGGACAGGGCGGTCATTCTGGGGCCAACGTCCTGACTTTC. Its protein product is CASSLGQGGHSGANVLTF.

This clonotype was counted only a few times. The rearrangement uses TRBV20-1 and TRBJ2-1; D is possibly TRBD1 or TRBD2 (7 bases each). V lost 5 bases, J lost 8 bases, and 19 bases lay in between. The CDR3 loop spans 14 amino acids. The V gene's germline CDR1 is DFQATT and CDR2 SNEGSKA (reference sequence). CDR3 nucleotide sequence: TGCAGTGCTCCCAGGGGGTGGGGAGGGGATGAGCAGTTCTTC. This encodes CSAPRGWGGDEQFF.

The CDR3 DNA reads TGCAGCGTGTTAGCTTTTTATGGCTACACCTTC. Its protein product is CSVLAFYGYTF. The chain joins TRBV29-1 to TRBJ1-2; D uncertain. The CDR3 is 11 amino acids. Germline V gives CDR1 SQVTM, CDR2 ANQGSEA. The ends were cut back, 6 bases at V and 5 bases at J, with 10 bases in the middle. The full variable domain, rest sourced from reference TRBV29-1 and TRBJ1-2, is SAVISQKPSRDICQRGTSLTIQCQVDSQVTMMFWYRQQPGQSLTLIATANQGSEATYESGFVIDKFPISRPNLTFSTLTVSNMSPEDSSIYLCSVLAFYGYTFGSGTRLTVV.

The J gene is TRBJ2-1, the V gene TRBV5-5; D unresolved. The V end lost 0 bases, the J end lost 6 bases, and 7 bases lay between the germline ends. Germline V gene sequence: CDR1 SGHKS, CDR2 YYEKEE (reference sequence). The CDR3 totals 13 residues. CDR3 in DNA: TGTGCCAGCAGCTTGGTACGTAGCAATGAGCAGTTCTTC. Translated, it gives CASSLVRSNEQFF. The entire variable domain, with the rest obtained from reference TRBV5-5 and TRBJ2-1, is as follows: DAGVTQSPTHLIKTRGQQVTLRCSPISGHKSVSWYQQVLGQGPQFIFQYYEKEERGRGNFPDRFSARQFPNYSSELNVNALLLGDSALYLCASSLVRSNEQFFGPGTRLTVL.

The chain uses TRBV5-1 and TRBJ2-6; possibly TRBD2 for D (5 bases). From germline, CDR1 is SGHRS and CDR2 YFSETQ. The ends were cut back, 1 base at V and 2 bases at J, with 28 bases in the middle. The CDR3 spans 22 residues. The CDR3: CASSLSRLASLGFNPGANVLTF. DNA for the CDR3: TGCGCCAGCAGCTTGTCTCGCCTAGCTTCACTTGGTTTCAATCCTGGGGCCAACGTCCTGACTTTC. The whole variable domain, filled in from reference TRBV5-1 and TRBJ2-6, reads KAGVTQTPRYLIKTRGQQVTLSCSPISGHRSVSWYQQTPGQGLQFLFEYFSETQRNKGNFPGRFSGRQFSNSRSEMNVSTLELGDSALYLCASSLSRLASLGFNPGANVLTFGAGSRLTVL.

The chain uses TRBV11-2 and TRBJ1-1, with 10 bases fitting TRBD1. V trimming: 1 base; J trimming: 4 bases; junction bases outside the gene matches: 3. Germline assignment: CDR1 SGHAT and CDR2 FQNNGV. This CDR3 is 15 amino acids long. The CDR3 DNA reads TGTGCCAGCAGCTTAGTGGACAGGGGGAGCACTGAAGCTTTCTTT. It specifies CASSLVDRGSTEAFF.

This chain links TRBV12-3 or TRBV12-4 with TRBJ2-3; TRBD2 matches at 9 bases. This CDR3 region has 17 residues. V dropped 5 bases and J dropped 3; count of bases not matched to a gene: 12. The CDR3 sequence: CASSLSLAGVRTDTQYF. CDR3 in DNA: TGTGCCAGCAGTCTAAGCTTAGCGGGGGTGAGAACAGATACGCAGTATTTT.

The chain employs TRBV6-5 and TRBJ2-7, with D perhaps assigned TRBD1 or TRBD2 (5 bases each). The length of the CDR3 is 14 residues. V was clipped by 2 bases and J by 3 bases, with 11 bases between them. Looked up from germline, CDR1 is MNHEY and CDR2 is SVGAGI. The CDR3 DNA reads as TGTGCCAGCAGTTACGTGGGACGGAGCTACGAGCAGTACTTC. Its translation is CASSYVGRSYEQYF.

This clonotype showed up just a few times. The V and J genes are TRBV4-1 and TRBJ2-4, with D possibly matching TRBD2 (5 bases). V lost 4 bases, J lost 6 bases, and 22 bases lay in between. Germline assignment: CDR1 MGHRA and CDR2 YSYEKL. The CDR3 is made up of 17 amino acids. As DNA, the CDR3 is TGCGCCAGCAGCCCTAGCCATCCCGGGGTAAAGGGAAACATTCAGTACTTC. It yields the protein CASSPSHPGVKGNIQYF.

This clonotype was picked up a small number of times. J is TRBJ1-4 and V is TRBV20-1; TRBD1 agrees at 8 bases. The V segment lost 5 bases and the J segment 7 bases; nucleotides outside the gene matches: 6. CDR3 length equals 13 residues. Germline CDR1 reads DFQATT; CDR2 reads SNEGSKA (reference sequence). In DNA, the CDR3 is TGCAGTGCTCACAGGGGGGTCAGTGAAAAACTGTTTTTT. Translation gives CSAHRGVSEKLFF.

This clonotype has just a few counts. CDR3 nucleotide sequence: TGTGCCAGCAGAAAGAGACAGGGGGATTACTATGGCTACACCTTC. Protein sequence: CASRKRQGDYYGYTF. The rearrangement uses TRBV6-2 or TRBV6-3 and TRBJ1-2, with 9 bases aligning to TRBD1. Unmatched junction bases numbered 8, after V lost 6 bases and J lost 3 bases. Germline loops: CDR1 MNHEY, CDR2 SVGEGT. There are 15 residues in the CDR3.

This clonotype was observed a handful of times. CDR3 region: CASSLLDSPLHF. The CDR3 DNA reads TGTGCCAGCAGCCTTTTAGATTCACCCCTCCACTTT. This chain connects TRBV3-1 to TRBJ1-6, with no clear D. CDR3 length: 12 residues. Germline-derived CDR1 and CDR2 are LGHDT and YNNKEL (reference sequence). The ends were cut back, 4 bases at V and 8 bases at J, with 6 bases in the middle. Together with reference TRBV3-1 and TRBJ1-6, the CDR3 gives the full variable domain: DTAVSQTPKYLVTQMGNDKSIKCEQNLGHDTMYWYKQDSKKFLKIMFSYNNKELIINETVPNRFSPKSPDKAHLNLHINSLELGDSAVYFCASSLLDSPLHFGNGTRLTVT.

This clonotype turned up a few times. This chain uses TRBV5-1 with TRBJ2-3; a weak D match, TRBD2 (5 bases). CDR3 size: 15 residues. Trimming removed 7 bases from V and 3 bases from J, with 18 bases in between. Germline CDR1 SGHRS, CDR2 YFSETQ. The CDR3 protein is CASGGIRDRTDTQYF. For the CDR3, the DNA is TGCGCCAGCGGAGGAATTAGGGATAGGACAGATACGCAGTATTTT.

This chain joins TRBV7-2 and TRBJ2-1; 8 bases line up with TRBD2. The length of the CDR3 is 17 residues. V lost 5 bases to trimming and J lost 7 bases; unmatched junction nucleotides: 16. In germline, CDR1 is SGHTA, CDR2 FQGNSA. CDR3 in amino acids: CASSKPKGAGVDNEQFF. CDR3 in DNA: TGTGCCAGCAGCAAACCCAAGGGAGCGGGGGTAGATAATGAGCAGTTCTTC.